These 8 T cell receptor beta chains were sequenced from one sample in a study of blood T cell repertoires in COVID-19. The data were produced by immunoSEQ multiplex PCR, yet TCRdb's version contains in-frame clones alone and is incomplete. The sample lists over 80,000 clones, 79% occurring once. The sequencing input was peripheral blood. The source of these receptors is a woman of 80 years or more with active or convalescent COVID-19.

The CDR3 here is CASSPGTSGTYNEQFF. The CDR3 coding sequence is TGTGCCAGCAGCCCGGGGACTAGCGGGACCTACAATGAGCAGTTCTTC. This chain joins TRBV7-2 and TRBJ2-1; 13 nucleotides line up with TRBD2. Germline V gene sequence: CDR1 SGHTA, CDR2 FQGNSA. The junction had 3 bases not matched to a gene; V was cut back by 5 bases and J by 2 bases. CDR3 size: 16 residues. Complete variable domain (other parts from reference TRBV7-2 and TRBJ2-1): GAGVSQSPSNKVTEKGKDVELRCDPISGHTALYWYRQSLGQGLEFLIYFQGNSAPDKSGLPSDRFSAERTGGSVSTLTIQRTQQEDSAVYLCASSPGTSGTYNEQFFGPGTRLTVL.

Here the CDR3 reads CASRNSLNTEAFF. Here the CDR3 DNA reads TGTGCCAGCAGAAACAGTTTGAACACTGAAGCTTTCTTT. The J gene is TRBJ1-1, the V gene TRBV27; no clear D. The CDR3 totals 13 residues. In germline, CDR1 is MNHEY, CDR2 SMNVEV (reference sequence). V was shortened by 6 bases and J by 0 bases, with 8 bases between the two germline ends.

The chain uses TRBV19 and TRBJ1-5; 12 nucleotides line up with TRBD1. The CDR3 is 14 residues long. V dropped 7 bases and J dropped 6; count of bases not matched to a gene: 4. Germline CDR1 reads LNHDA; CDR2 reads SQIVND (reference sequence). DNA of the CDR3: TGTGCCAGTATGGGACAGGGGGCTTTTCAGCCCCAGCATTTT. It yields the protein CASMGQGAFQPQHF.

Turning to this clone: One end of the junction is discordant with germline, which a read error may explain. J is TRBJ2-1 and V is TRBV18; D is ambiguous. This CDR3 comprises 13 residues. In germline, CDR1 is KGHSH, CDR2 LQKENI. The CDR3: CASSPHADEEQFF. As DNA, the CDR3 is TGTGCCAGCTCGCCACACGCCGATGAGGAGCAGTTCTTC.

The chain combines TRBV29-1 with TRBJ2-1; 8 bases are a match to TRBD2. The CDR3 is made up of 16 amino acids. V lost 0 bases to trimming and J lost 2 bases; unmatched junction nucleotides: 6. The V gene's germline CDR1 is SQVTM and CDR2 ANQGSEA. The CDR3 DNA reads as TGCAGCGTTGAAGATCCACGGGAGGGCCCCTACAATGAGCAGTTCTTC. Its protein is CSVEDPREGPYNEQFF.

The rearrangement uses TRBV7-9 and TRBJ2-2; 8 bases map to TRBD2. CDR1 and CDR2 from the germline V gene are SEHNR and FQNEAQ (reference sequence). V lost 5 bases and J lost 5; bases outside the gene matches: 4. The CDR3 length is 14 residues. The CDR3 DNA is TGTGCCAGCAGCCCCGTAGCGGGGACCGGGGAGCTGTTTTTT. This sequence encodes CASSPVAGTGELFF.

This chain's CDR3 is CASSYSPGGEQETQYF. The CDR3 region has the DNA TGTGCCAGCAGTTACTCGCCAGGGGGTGAGCAAGAGACCCAGTACTTC. The chain joins TRBV6-5 to TRBJ2-5; 7 bases map to TRBD1. Germline CDR1 is MNHEY and CDR2 is SVGAGI. This CDR3 region has 16 residues. V was clipped by 0 bases and J by 2 bases; unmatched bases: 6.

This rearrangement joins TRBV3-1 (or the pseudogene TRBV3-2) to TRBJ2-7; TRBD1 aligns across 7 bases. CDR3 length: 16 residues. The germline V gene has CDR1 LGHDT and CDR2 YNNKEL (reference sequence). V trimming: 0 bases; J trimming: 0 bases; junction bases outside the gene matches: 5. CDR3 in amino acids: CASSQDLGDSSYEQYF. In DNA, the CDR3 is TGTGCCAGCAGCCAAGATCTAGGGGACAGCTCCTACGAGCAGTACTTC.